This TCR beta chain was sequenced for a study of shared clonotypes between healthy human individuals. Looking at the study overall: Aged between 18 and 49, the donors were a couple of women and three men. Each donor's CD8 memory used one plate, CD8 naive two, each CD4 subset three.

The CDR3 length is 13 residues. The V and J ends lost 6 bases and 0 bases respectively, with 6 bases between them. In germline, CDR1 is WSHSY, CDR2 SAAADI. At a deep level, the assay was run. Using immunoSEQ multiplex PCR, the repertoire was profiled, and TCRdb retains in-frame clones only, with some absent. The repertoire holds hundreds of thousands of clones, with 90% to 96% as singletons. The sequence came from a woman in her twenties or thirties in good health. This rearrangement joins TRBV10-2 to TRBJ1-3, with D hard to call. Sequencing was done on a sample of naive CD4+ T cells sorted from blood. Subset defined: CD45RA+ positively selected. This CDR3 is CASREVSGNTIYF. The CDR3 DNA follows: TGCGCCAGCAGGGAAGTCTCTGGAAACACCATATATTTT.